This TCR beta chain was found in a study of blood T cell repertoires in COVID-19. Study in general: The origin of the acute and convalescent COVID-19 samples was the United States, Italy and Spain. PBMCs, B-cell-depleted T cells, or T cells provided the cDNA or gDNA that made up the material.

Original handling: From reference gene primer amplification, estimates of nucleated cell counts were derived. Sequencing was performed with immunoSEQ multiplex PCR; in TCRdb, only in-frame clones are kept and a portion is missing. Clone size and V and J calls were adopted from that table, with D and trimming inferred from the DNA. The table records a few hundred thousand clones, 80% to 90% of them present only once. Individuals aged about 18 to 90 years were recruited from 24 US areas. V dropped 0 bases and J dropped 6; count of bases not matched to a gene: 4. The CDR3 contains 15 residues. Germline assignment: CDR1 SGHDN and CDR2 FVKESK.

The sample comprised PBMCs or T cells enriched from blood (not recorded which). The sequence was obtained from a man aged 18 to 30 who had recovered from COVID-19. The rearrangement joins TRBV14 to TRBJ2-2; the match to TRBD2 covers 7 bases. Written as DNA, the CDR3 is TGTGCCAGCAGCCAAGAGACACTAGCGTCCGGGGAGCTGTTTTTT. This sequence encodes CASSQETLASGELFF.